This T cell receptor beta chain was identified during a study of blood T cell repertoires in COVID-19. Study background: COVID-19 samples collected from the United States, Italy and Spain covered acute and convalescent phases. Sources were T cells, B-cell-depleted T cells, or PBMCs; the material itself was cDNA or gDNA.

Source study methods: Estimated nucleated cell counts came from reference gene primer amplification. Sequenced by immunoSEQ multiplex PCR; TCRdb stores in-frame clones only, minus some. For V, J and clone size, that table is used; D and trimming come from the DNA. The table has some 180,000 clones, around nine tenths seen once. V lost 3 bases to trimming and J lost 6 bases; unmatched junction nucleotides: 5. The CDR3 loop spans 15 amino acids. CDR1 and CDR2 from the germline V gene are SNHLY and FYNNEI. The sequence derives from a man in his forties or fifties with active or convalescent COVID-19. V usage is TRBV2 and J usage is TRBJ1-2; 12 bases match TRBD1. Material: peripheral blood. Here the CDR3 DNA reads TGTGCCAGCAGTGATCTGGGACAGGGGGCGCATGGCTACACCTTC. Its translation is CASSDLGQGAHGYTF.